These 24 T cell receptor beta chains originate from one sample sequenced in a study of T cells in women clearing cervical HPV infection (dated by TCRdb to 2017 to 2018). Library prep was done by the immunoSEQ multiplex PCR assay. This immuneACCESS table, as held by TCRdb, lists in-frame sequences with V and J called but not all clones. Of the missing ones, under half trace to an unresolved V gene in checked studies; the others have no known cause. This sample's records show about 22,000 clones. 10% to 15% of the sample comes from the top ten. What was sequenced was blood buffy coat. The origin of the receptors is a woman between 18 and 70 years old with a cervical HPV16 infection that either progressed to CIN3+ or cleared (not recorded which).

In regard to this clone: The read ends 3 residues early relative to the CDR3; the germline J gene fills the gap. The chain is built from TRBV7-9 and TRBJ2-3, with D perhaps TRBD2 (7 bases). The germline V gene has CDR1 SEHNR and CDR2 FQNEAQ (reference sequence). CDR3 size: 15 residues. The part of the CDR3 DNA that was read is TGTGCCAGCAGCTTAGAGGCGGGGGCGCGGGAGACG. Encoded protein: CASSLEAGARET. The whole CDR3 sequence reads CASSLEAGARETQYF.

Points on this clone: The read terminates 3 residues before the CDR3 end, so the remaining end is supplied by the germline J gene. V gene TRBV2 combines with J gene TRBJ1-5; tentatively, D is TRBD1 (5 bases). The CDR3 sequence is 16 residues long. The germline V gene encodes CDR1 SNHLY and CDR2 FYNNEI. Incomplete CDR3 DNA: TGTGCCAGCAGTGAGCGACGGGACTCAGTCGTTTTTCCC. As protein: CASSERRDSVVFP. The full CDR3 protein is CASSERRDSVVFPQHF.

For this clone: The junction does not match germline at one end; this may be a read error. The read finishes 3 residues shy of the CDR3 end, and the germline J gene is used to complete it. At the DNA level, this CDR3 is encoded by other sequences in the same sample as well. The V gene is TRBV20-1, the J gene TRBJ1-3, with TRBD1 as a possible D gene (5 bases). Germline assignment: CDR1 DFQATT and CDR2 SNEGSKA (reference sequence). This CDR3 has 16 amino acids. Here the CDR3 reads CSARDRRGDEENTIYF. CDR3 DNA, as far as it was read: TGCAGTGCTAGAGATAGACGAGGGGATGAGGAAAACACA.

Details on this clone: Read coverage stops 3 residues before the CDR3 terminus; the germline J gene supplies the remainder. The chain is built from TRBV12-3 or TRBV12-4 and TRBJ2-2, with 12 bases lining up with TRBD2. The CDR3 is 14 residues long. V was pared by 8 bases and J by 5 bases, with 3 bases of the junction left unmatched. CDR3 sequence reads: CASSGLAGTGELFF. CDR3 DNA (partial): TGTGCCAGCTCTGGACTAGCGGGGACCGGGGAG.

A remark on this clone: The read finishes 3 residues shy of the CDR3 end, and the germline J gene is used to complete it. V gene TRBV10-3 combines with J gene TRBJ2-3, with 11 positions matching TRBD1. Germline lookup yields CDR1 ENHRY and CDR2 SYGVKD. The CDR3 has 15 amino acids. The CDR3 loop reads CAISEGQGAGQPQYF. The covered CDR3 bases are TGTGCCATCAGTGAGGGACAGGGGGCGGGTCAGCCG.

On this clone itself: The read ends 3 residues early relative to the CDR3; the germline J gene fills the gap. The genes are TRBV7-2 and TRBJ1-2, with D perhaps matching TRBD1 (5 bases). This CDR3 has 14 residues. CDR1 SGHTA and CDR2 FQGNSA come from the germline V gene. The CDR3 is CASSLMGLDNDYTF. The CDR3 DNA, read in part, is TGTGCCAGCAGCTTAATGGGACTTGACAATGAC.

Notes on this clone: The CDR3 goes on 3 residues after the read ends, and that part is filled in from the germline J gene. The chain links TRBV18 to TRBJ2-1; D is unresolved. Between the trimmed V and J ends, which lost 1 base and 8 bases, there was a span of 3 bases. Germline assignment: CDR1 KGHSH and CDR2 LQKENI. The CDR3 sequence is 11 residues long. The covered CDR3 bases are TGTGCCAGCTCACCACTAGATGAG. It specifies CASSPLDE. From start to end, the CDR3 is CASSPLDEQFF.

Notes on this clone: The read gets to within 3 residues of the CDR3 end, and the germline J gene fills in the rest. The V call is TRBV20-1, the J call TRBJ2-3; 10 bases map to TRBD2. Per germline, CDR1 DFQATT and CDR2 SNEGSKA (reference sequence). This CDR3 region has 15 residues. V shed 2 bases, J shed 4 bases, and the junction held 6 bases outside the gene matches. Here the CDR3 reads CSARILAGVADTQYF. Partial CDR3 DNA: TGCAGTGCTAGAATTCTAGCGGGAGTAGCAGATACG.

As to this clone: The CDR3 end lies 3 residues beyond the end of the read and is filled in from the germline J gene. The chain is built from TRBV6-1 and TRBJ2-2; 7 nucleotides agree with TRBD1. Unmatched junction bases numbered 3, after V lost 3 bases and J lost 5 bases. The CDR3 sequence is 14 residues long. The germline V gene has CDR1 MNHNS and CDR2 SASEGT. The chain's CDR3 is CASSDQGVTGELFF. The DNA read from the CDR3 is TGTGCCAGCAGTGATCAGGGGGTAACCGGGGAG.

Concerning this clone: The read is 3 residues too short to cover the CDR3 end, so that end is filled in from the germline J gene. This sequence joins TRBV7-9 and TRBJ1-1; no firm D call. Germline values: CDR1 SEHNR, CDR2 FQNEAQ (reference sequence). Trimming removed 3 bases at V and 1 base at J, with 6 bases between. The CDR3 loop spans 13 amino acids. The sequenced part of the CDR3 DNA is TGTGCCAGCAGCTTCTCAGGGAACACTGAA. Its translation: CASSFSGNTE. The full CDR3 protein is CASSFSGNTEAFF. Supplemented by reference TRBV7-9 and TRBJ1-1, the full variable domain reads DTGVSQNPRHKITKRGQNVTFRCDPISEHNRLYWYRQTLGQGPEFLTYFQNEAQLEKSRLLSDRFSAERPKGSFSTLEIQRTEQGDSAMYLCASSFSGNTEAFFGQGTRLTVV.

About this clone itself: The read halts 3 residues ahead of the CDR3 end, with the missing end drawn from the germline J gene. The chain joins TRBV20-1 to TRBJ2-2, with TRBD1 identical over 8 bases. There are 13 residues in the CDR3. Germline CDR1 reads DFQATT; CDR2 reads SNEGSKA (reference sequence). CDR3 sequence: CSAIRGLDEKLFF. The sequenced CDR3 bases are TGCAGTGCGATCAGGGGGCTGGATGAAAAG.

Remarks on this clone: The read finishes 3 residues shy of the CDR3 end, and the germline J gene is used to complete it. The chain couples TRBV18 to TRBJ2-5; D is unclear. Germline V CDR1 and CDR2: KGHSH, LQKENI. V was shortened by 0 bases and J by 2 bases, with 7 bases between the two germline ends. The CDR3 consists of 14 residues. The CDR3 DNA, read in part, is TGTGCCAGCTCACCACCAAATACACAAGAGACC. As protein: CASSPPNTQET. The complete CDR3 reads CASSPPNTQETQYF.

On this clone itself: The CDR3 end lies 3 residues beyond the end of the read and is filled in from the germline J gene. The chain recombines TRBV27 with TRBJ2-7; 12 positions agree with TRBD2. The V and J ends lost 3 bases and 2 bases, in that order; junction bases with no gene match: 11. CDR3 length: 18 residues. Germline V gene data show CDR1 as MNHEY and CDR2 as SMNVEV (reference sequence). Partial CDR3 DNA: TGTGCCAGCAGTTTCCTTGGTTCGTGGACTAGCGGGGCCTACGAG. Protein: CASSFLGSWTSGAYE. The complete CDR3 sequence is CASSFLGSWTSGAYEQYF.

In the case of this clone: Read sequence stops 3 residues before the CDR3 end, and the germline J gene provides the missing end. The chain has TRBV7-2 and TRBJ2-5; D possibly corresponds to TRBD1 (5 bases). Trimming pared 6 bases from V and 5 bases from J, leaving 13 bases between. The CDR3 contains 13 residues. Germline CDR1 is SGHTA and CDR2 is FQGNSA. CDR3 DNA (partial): TGTGCCAGCAGTCTAACGAAGGGGGAGACC. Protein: CASSLTKGET. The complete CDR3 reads CASSLTKGETQYF.

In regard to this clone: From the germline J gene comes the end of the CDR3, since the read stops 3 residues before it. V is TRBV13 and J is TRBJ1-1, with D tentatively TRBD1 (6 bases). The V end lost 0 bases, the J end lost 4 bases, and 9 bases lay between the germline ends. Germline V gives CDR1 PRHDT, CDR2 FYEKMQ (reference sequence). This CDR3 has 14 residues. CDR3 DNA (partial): TGTGCCAGCAGCTTAGGCCTAGGGGGCACTGAA. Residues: CASSLGLGGTE. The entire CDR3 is CASSLGLGGTEAFF.

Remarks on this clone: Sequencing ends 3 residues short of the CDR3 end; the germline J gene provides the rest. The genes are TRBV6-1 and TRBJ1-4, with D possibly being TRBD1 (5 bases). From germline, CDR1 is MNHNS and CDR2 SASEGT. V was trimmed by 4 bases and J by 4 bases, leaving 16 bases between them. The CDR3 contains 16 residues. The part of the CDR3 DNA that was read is TGTGCCAGCAGTGGGGGGTCAGTGGGACTTAATGAAAAA. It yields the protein CASSGGSVGLNEK. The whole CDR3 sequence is CASSGGSVGLNEKLFF.

CDR3 bases read: TGTGCCAGTAGTTCAGACAGGGATCAGCCG. Amino acid sequence: CASSSDRDQP. The CDR3, in full, reads CASSSDRDQPQYF. The chain has TRBV19 and TRBJ2-3, with 7 bases lining up with TRBD1. The CDR3 end is not reached by the read, which stops 3 residues before it; the germline J gene fills it in. The germline CDR1 and CDR2 sequences are LNHDA and SQIVND (reference sequence). The CDR3 covers 13 residues.

The CDR3: CASSPWAGTNEKLFF. The sequenced part of the CDR3 DNA is TGTGCCAGCAGCCCCTGGGCCGGAACTAATGAAAAA. The V and J genes are TRBV7-8 and TRBJ1-4; D is unresolved. With the read ending 3 residues before the CDR3 end, the germline J gene is used to fill in that end. CDR3 length: 15 amino acids. Germline values: CDR1 SGHVS, CDR2 FQNEAQ. The V end lost 5 bases, the J end lost 1 base, and 11 bases lay between the germline ends. The complete variable domain, with remaining parts taken from reference TRBV7-8 and TRBJ1-4, reads GAGVSQSPRYKVAKRGQDVALRCDPISGHVSLFWYQQALGQGPEFLTYFQNEAQLDKSGLPSDRFFAERPEGSVSTLKIQRTQQEDSAVYLCASSPWAGTNEKLFFGSGTQLSVL.

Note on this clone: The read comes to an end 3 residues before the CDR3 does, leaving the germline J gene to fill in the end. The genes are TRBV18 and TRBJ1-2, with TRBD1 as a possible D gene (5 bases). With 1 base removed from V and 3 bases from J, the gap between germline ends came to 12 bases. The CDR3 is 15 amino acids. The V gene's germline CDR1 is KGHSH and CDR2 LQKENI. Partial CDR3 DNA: TGTGCCAGCTCACCACTGGGTCAGGGAGACTATGGC. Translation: CASSPLGQGDYG. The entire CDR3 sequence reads CASSPLGQGDYGYTF.

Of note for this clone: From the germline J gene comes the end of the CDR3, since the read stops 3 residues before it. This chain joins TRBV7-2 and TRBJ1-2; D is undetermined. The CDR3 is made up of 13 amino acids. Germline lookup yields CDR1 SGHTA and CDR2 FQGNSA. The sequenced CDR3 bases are TGTGCCAGCAGCAATCCCGACAAGAACGAC. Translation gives CASSNPDKND. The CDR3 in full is CASSNPDKNDYTF.

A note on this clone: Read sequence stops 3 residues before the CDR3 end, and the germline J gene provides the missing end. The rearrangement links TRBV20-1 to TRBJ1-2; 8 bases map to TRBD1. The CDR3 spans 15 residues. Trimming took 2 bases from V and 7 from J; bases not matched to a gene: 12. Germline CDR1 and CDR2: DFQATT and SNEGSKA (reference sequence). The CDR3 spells CSARPTGERGLGYTF. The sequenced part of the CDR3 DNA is TGCAGTGCTAGACCGACAGGGGAACGCGGTCTTGGC.

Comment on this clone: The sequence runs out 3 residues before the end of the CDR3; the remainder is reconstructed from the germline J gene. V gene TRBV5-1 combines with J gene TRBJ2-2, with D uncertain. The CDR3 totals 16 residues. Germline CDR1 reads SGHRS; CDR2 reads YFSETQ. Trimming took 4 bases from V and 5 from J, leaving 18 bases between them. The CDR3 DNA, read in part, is TGCGCCAGCAGCCCGACACCACCGGCCAAAACCGGGGAG. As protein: CASSPTPPAKTGE. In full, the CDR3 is CASSPTPPAKTGELFF.

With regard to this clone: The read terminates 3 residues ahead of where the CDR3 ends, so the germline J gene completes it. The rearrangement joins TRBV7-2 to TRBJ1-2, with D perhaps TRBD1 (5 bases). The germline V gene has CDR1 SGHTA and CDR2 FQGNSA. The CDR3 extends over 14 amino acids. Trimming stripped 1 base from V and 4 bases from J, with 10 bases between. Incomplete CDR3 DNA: TGTGCCAGCAGCTTAGTGCTTGACAGCTATGGC. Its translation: CASSLVLDSYG. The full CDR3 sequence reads CASSLVLDSYGYTF.

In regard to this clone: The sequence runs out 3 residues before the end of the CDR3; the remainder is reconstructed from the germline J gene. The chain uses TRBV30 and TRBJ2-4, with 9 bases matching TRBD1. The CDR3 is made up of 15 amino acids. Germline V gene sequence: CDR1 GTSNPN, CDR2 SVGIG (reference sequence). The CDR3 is CAWRDRGQTNYGQYF. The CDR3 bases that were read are TGTGCCTGGAGGGACAGGGGCCAAACCAACTATGGT.